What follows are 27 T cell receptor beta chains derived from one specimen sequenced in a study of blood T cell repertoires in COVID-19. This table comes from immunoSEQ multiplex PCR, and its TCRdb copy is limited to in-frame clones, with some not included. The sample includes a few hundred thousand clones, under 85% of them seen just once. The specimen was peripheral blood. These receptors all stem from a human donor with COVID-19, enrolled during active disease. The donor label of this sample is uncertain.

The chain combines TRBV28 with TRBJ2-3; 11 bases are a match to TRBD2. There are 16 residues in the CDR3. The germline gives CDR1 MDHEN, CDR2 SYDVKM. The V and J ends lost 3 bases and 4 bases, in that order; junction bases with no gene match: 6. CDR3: CASSFTVAGGPDTQYF. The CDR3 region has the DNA TGTGCCAGCAGTTTCACCGTAGCGGGGGGGCCAGATACGCAGTATTTT.

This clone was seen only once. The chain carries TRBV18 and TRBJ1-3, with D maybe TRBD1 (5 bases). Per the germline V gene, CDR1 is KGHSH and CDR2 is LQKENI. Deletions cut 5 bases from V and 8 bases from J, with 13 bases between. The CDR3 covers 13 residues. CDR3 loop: CASSTGQFDTIYF. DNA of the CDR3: TGTGCCAGCTCAACCGGACAATTCGACACCATATATTTT.

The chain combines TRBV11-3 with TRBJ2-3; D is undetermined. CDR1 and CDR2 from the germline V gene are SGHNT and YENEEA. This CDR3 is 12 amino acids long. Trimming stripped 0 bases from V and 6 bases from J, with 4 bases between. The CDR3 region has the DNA TGTGCCAGCAGCTTAGAAGCCGATACGCAGTATTTT. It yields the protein CASSLEADTQYF.

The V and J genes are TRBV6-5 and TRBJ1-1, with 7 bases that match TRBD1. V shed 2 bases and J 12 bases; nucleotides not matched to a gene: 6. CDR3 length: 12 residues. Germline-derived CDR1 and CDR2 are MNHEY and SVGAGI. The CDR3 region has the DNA TGTGCCAGCAGTTACCGAGGGGGCTGGTCTTTCTTT. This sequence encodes CASSYRGGWSFF.

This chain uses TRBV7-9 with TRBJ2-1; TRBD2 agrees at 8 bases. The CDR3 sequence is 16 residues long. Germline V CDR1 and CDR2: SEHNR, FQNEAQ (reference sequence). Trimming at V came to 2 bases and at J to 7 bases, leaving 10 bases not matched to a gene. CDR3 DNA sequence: TGTGCCAGCAGCTTATCCAGCGGGGGAGCTCTTAATGAGCAGTTCTTC. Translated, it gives CASSLSSGGALNEQFF.

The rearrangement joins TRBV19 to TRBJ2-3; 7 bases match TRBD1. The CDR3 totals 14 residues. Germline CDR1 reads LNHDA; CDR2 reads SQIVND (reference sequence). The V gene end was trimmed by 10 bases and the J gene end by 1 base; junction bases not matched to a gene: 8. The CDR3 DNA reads TGTGCCACCCAGACGACAGGGCGCACAGATACGCAGTATTTT. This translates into CATQTTGRTDTQYF.

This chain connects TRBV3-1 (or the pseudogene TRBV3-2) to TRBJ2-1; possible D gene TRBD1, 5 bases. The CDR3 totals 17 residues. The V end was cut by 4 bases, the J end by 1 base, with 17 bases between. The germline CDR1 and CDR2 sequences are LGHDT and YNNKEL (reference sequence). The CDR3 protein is CASSPASRAESYNEQFF. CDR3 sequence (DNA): TGTGCCAGCAGCCCCGCCAGCAGGGCCGAATCCTACAATGAGCAGTTCTTC.

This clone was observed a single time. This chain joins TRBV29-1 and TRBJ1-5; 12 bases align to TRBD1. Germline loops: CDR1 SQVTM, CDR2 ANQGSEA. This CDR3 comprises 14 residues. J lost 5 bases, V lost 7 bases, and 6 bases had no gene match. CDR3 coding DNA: TGCAGCGCTGTCGGGACAGGGGGCGATCAGCCCCAGCATTTT. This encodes CSAVGTGGDQPQHF.

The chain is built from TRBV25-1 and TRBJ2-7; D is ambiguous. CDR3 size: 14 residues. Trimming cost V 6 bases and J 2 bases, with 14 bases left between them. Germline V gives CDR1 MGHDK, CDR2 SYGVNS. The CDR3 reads CASRPTARTYEQYF. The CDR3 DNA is TGTGCCAGCAGACCTACCGCACGTACCTACGAGCAGTACTTC.

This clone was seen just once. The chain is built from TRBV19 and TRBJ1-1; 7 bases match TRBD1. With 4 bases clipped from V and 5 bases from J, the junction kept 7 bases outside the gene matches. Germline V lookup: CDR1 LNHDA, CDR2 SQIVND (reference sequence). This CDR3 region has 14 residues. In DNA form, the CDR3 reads TGTGCCAGTAGTACGCTGGGACAGAGGACTGAAGCTTTCTTT. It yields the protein CASSTLGQRTEAFF.

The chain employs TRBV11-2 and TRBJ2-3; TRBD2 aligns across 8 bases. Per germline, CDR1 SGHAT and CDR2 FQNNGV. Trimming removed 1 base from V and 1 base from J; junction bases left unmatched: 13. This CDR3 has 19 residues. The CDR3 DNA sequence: TGTGCCAGCAGCTTAGTGGGGGCGGGGTCTAGCGGGCGCACAGATACGCAGTATTTT. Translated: CASSLVGAGSSGRTDTQYF. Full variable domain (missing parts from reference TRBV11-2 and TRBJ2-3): EAGVAQSPRYKIIEKRQSVAFWCNPISGHATLYWYQQILGQGPKLLIQFQNNGVVDDSQLPKDRFSAERLKGVDSTLKIQPAKLEDSAVYLCASSLVGAGSSGRTDTQYFGPGTRLTVL.

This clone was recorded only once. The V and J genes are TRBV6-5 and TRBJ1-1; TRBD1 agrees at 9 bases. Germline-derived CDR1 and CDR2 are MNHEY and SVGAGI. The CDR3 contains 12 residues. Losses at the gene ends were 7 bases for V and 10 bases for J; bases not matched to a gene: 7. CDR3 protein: CASTQGAGTAFF. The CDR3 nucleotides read TGTGCCAGCACACAGGGGGCAGGGACAGCTTTCTTT.

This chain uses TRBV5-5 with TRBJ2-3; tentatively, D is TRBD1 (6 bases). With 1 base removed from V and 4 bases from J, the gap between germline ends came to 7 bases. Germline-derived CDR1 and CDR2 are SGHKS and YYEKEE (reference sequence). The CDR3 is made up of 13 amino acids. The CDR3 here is CASSLPGADTQYF. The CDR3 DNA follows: TGTGCCAGCAGCTTGCCAGGGGCAGATACGCAGTATTTT.

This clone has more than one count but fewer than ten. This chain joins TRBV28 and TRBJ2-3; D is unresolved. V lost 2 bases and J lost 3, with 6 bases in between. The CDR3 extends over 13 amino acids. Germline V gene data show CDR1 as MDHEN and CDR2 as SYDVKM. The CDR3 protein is CASSLVQTDTQYF. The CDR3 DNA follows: TGTGCCAGCAGTTTAGTCCAGACAGATACGCAGTATTTT.

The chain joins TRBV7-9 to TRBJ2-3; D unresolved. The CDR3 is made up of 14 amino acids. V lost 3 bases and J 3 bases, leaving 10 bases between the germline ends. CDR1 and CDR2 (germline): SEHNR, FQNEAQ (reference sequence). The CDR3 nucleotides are TGTGCCAGCAGCTTGGGCAGTTTTACAGATACGCAGTATTTT. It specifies CASSLGSFTDTQYF.

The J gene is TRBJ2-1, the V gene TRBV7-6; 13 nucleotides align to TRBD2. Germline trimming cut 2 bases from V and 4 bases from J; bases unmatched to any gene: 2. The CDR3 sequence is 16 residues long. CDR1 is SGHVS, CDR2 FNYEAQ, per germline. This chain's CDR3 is CASSLWTSGSYNEQFF. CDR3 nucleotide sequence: TGTGCCAGCAGCTTATGGACTAGCGGGAGTTACAATGAGCAGTTCTTC.

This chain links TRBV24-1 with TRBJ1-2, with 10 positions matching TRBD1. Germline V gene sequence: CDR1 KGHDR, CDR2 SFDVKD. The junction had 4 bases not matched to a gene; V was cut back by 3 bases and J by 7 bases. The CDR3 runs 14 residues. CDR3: CATSDQDRGIGYTF. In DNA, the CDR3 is TGTGCCACCAGTGATCAGGACAGGGGGATTGGCTACACCTTC.

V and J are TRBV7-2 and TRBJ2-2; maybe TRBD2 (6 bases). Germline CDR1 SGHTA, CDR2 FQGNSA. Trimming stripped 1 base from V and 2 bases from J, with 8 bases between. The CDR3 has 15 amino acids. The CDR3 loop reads CASSLDSGNTGELFF. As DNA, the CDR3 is TGTGCCAGCAGCTTAGATAGCGGAAACACCGGGGAGCTGTTTTTT.

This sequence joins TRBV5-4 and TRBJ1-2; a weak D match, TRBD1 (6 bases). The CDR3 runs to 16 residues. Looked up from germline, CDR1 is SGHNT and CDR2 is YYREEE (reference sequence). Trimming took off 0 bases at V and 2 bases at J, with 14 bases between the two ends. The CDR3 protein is CASSLGPGTQNYGYTF. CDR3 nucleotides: TGTGCCAGCAGCTTGGGCCCCGGGACACAGAACTATGGCTACACCTTC.

CDR3 coding DNA: TGTGCCAGCTCACCACGCTCTGACAGTTATCAGCCCCAGCATTTT. It codes for CASSPRSDSYQPQHF. The chain carries TRBV18 and TRBJ1-5, with D perhaps TRBD1 (5 bases). Trimming removed 1 base at V and 5 bases at J, with 12 bases between. This CDR3 contains 15 residues. The germline CDR1 and CDR2 sequences are KGHSH and LQKENI.

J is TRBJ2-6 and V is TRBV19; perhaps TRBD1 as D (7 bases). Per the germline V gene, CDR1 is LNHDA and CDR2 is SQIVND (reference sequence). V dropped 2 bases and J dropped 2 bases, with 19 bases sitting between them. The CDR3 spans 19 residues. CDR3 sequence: CASSIRRGQPKAGANVLTF. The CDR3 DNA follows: TGTGCCAGTAGTATAAGGAGGGGACAGCCCAAAGCTGGGGCCAACGTCCTGACTTTC.

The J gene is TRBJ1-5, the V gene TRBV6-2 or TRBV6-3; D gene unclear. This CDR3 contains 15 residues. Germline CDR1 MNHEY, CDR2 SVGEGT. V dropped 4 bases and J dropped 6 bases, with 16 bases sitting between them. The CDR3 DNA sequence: TGTGCCAGCAGTTTCCGGGTGGAGGCTGGTCAGCCCCAGCATTTT. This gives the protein CASSFRVEAGQPQHF.

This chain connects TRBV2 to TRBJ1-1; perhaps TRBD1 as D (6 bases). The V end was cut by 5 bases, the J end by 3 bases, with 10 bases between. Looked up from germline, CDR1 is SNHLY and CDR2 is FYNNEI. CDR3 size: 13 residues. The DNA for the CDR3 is TGTGCCAGCAGTCCACAGGGAGACACTGAAGCTTTCTTT. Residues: CASSPQGDTEAFF.

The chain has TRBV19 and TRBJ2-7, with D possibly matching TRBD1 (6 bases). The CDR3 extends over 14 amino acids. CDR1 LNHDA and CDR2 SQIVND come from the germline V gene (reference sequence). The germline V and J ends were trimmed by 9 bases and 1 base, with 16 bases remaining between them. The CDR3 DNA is TGTGCCAGCAAAAATGGGGGCAGTTCCTACGAGCAGTACTTC. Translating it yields CASKNGGSSYEQYF.

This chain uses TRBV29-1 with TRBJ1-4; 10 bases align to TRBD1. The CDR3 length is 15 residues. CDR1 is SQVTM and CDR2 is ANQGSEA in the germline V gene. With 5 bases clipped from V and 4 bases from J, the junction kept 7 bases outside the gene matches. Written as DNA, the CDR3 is TGCAGCGTTCGGGACAGGGGCAATGTTAATGAAAAACTGTTTTTT. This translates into CSVRDRGNVNEKLFF.

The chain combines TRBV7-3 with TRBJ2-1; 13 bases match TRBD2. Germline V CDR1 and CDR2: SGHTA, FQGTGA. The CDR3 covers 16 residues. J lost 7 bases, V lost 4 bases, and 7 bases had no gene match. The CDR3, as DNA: TGTGCCAGCAGCTACCGGACTAGCGGGAGTAGGAATGAGCAGTTCTTC. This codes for CASSYRTSGSRNEQFF.

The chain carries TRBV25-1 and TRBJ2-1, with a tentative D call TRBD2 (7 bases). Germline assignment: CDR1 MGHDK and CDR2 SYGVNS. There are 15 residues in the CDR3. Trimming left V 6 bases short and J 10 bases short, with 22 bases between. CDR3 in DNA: TGTGCCAGCAGACTCGCGGTTGGTCCGGGGGGCGAGCAGTTCTTC. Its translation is CASRLAVGPGGEQFF.